Sequencing of this TCR beta chain was carried out in a study of T-cell reconstitution after alpha-beta-depleted transplantation in children. General study findings and limits: At day 60, the high TCRbeta diversity found in some patients originated from recipient T cells and thymic progenitors that had survived. Most T-cell counts and diversity one year after the transplant came from T cells that were newly produced.

TCRbeta library preparation incorporated unique molecular identifiers. TCRdb called the PCR reads again in MiXCR, with one record for every CDR3 protein. The profile shows about 110,000 distinct CDR3 sequences, 5% to 8% of them singletons. About this clonotype: Its specificity is not known.

With V trimmed by 2 bases and J by 6 bases, 10 bases remained unmatched. Germline values: CDR1 MNHEY, CDR2 SVGAGI. The CDR3 is 17 residues long. V gene TRBV6-5 combines with J gene TRBJ2-2; 9 bases align to TRBD2. The clonotype originates from a male patient aged 2-15 years who had a stem cell transplant for acute lymphoblastic leukemia, so the T cells may come from the graft donor. The material sequenced was PBMCs, mostly from graft donor cells, taken 360 days after TCRalphabeta/CD19-depleted stem cell transplant. CDR3 residues: CASSYPPGGGAPGELFF. CDR3 DNA sequence: TGTGCCAGCAGTTACCCTCCCGGCGGGGGGGCCCCCGGGGAGCTGTTTTTT.